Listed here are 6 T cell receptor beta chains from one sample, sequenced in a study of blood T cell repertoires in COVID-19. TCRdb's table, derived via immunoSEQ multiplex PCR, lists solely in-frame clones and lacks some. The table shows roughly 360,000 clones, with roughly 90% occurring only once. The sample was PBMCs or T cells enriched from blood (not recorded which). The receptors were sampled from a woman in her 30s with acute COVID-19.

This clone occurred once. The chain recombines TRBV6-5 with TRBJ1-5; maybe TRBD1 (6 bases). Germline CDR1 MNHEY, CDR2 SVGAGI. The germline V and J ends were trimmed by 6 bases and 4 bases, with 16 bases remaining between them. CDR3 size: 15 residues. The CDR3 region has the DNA TGTGCCAGCAGCCCAGGGGTTCTACGGAATCAGCCCCAGCATTTT. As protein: CASSPGVLRNQPQHF.

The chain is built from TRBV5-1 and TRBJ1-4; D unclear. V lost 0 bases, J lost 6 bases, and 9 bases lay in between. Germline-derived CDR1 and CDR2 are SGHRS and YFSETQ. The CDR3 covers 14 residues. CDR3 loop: CASSLVGSYEKLFF. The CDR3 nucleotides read TGCGCCAGCAGCTTGGTCGGGTCCTATGAAAAACTGTTTTTT.

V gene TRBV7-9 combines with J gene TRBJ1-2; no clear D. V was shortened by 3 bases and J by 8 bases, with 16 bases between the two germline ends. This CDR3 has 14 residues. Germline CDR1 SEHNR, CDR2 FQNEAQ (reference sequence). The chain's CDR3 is CASSLTGSPEGYTF. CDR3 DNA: TGTGCCAGCAGCTTGACGGGATCCCCGGAAGGCTACACCTTC.

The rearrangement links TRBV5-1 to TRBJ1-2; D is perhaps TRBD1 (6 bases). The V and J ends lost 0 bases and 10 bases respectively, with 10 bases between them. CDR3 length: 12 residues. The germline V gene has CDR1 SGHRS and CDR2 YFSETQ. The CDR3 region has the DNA TGCGCCAGCAGCTTGGGGCAGGGGATCTACACCTTC. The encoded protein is CASSLGQGIYTF.

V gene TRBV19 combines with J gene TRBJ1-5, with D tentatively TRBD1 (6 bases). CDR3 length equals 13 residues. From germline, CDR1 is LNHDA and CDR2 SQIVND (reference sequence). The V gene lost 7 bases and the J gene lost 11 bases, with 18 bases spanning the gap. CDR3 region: CASTGQSLGAQHF. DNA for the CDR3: TGTGCCAGTACCGGACAGTCTCTGGGGGCCCAGCATTTT.

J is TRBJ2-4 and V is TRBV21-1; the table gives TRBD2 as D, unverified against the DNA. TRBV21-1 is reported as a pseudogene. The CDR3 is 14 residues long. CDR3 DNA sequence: TGTGCCAGCAGGAGTCGATTAGCCAAAAACATTCAGTACTTC. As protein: CASRSRLAKNIQYF.